The T cell receptor beta chain under discussion was sequenced for a study of cytomegalovirus exposure and HLA in healthy donors. About the research overall: Prior work identified around 120 million unique TCR beta sequences in some 180 million T cells. Points from the study as a whole: Most TCR sequences showed up rarely, but some public TCRs showed up in many donors.

In the PCR, 60 Vbeta and 13 Jbeta primers were used. Assay: immunoSEQ multiplex PCR; the TCRdb copy retains only in-frame clones and omits some. There are some 40,000 clones in the sample; around 58% occur only once, and 12% lies in the top ten. Germline CDR1 MDHEN, CDR2 SYDVKM. Trimming took 7 bases from V and 2 from J, leaving 18 bases between them. The CDR3 totals 15 residues. With regard to this clone: Its antigen is still unknown.

The clonotype comes from a man aged 60-69 years in good health and CMV-seropositive. The rearrangement links TRBV28 to TRBJ2-7, with D tentatively TRBD2 (6 bases). Sequenced material: PBMCs. CDR3 region: CASTQGGTHTYEQYF. DNA for the CDR3: TGTGCCAGCACCCAAGGAGGGACCCACACCTACGAGCAGTACTTC.